This TCR beta chain stems from a study of CD8 T cells in Susac syndrome. Negative isolation was used for CD8+ and CD4+ T cells and FACS enrichment for TEMRA cells. To note about this clonotype: The antigen remains undetermined.

V was shortened by 0 bases and J by 1 base, with 15 bases between the two germline ends. CDR1 and CDR2 from the germline V gene are LGHNA and YNFKEQ. The CDR3 is made up of 18 amino acids. Study outcomes and limitations: By the study's own acknowledgment, its TCR sequencing and HLA analysis included relatively few individuals.

Reverse transcription of roughly 0.5 to 1 ug RNA was carried out with random hexamers. Multiplex immunoSEQ PCR targeted 54 Vbeta and 13 Jbeta TCR beta segments. TCRdb itself ran the immunoSEQ multiplex PCR reads through MiXCR, one entry per CDR3 protein. This sample has some 100,000 distinct CDR3 sequences; just under 95% occur once, and the top ten carry around 0.12%. Sample: CD8+ T cells from PBMCs. The source of this sequence is a human donor in good health. The chain has TRBV4-2 and TRBJ2-2; D possibly matches TRBD1 or TRBD2 (6 bases each). CDR3: CASSQDRGLPLNTGELFF. CDR3 sequence (DNA): TGTGCCAGCAGCCAAGATCGGGGGCTGCCCCTGAACACCGGGGAGCTGTTTTTT.